This TCR beta chain is from a study of cytomegalovirus exposure and HLA in healthy donors. Findings and limits, study-wide: In an earlier analysis, in around 590 donors, most V segments appeared productive either ~87% or ~30% of the time.

Primers included in the PCR were 60 Vbeta and 13 Jbeta primers. The protocol was immunoSEQ multiplex PCR, while the TCRdb copy is restricted to in-frame clones and leaves out a portion. The data contain some 150,000 clones, roughly four fifths of them singletons. This CDR3 is built from 16 residues. V was trimmed by 4 bases and J by 2 bases, leaving 15 bases between them. Germline CDR1 and CDR2: SGHRS and YFSETQ. Details on this clone: Antigen: not known.

The TCR originated in a man aged 30 to 45 in good health and CMV-seronegative. The chain has TRBV5-1 and TRBJ2-2; tentative D call: TRBD2 (5 bases). Sample: PBMCs. CDR3: CASSTGLIFNTGELFF. CDR3 in DNA: TGCGCCAGCAGCACTGGACTTATTTTCAACACCGGGGAGCTGTTTTTT.